This T cell receptor beta chain is drawn from a study of blood T cell repertoires in COVID-19 (dated by TCRdb to 2018 to 2021). With regard to the full study: The collaborator samples originated in the United States, Italy and Spain and spanned the acute and convalescent phases of COVID-19. The material from the prospective study consisted of cDNA or gDNA derived from T cells, B-cell-depleted T cells, or PBMCs. The dataset comprised deeply sampled blood TCRbeta repertoires from subjects exposed to, actively infected with, or recovered from COVID-19. The repertoires were released in a freely available public database meant as a resource for research on the immune response to SARS-CoV-2. Samples came from the ongoing ImmuneRACE study (first 160 participants) plus 1,254 subjects from 6 global collaborators. Sample metadata almost always included a de-identified subject ID, COVID-19 status, age in years and sex. HLA class I and class II types, where available, came from metadata supplied by the sample provider rather than from assay-based typing.

A distance of 10 bases separates the germline ends of V and J, which lose 3 bases and 7 bases respectively. The CDR3 measures 13 amino acids from cysteine to phenylalanine. The sequence is cut down to CDR3 DNA, 39 bases in frame from base 1. According to the germline V gene, CDR1 reads SGHAT and CDR2 reads FQNNGV. The immunoSEQ Assay, a bias-controlled multiplex PCR, was used to amplify TCRbeta CDR3 regions from genomic DNA. Concerning the study's data processing: Within the assay, amplification of reference gene primers was used to estimate how many nucleated cells each sample contained. To quantify the absolute abundance of each unique TCRbeta CDR3 rearrangement, sequence reads were collapsed and filtered. For each sample, productive Simpson clonality was calculated as the square root of Simpson's diversity index across productive rearrangements. The table comes from immuneACCESS by way of TCRdb, which keeps in-frame sequences with V and J called. Part of the clones is missing from these tables; in studies checked, under half for an unresolved V gene and the rest for unknown reasons. The V and J calls and clone size are taken from that table; D and trimming were inferred from the DNA. Counted in this sample were some 400,000 clones; approximately 80% of them appeared once. The ten largest clones add up to under 1.2% of the sample.

In the case of this clone: What antigen it recognizes has not been identified. Within one base of it there is no much larger clone, and no base qualities were kept.

Each collaborating institution followed its own protocols to collect whole blood in K2EDTA tubes. Collaborator samples were shipped for TCRbeta analysis as frozen whole blood, isolated PBMCs, or DNA extracted from either sample type. Study-level results and caveats: Clinical and demographic metadata were provided uncurated, with the amount varying by source and participant.

The TCR was taken from a human donor with acute or convalescent COVID-19. The donor label of this sample is uncertain. Sequencing input: peripheral blood. The V and J genes are TRBV11-2 and TRBJ1-5, with the D gene not clear enough to name. The DNA sequence is TGTGCCAGCAGCTTCGTATCAGAACAGCCCCAGCATTTT. Translated, it gives CASSFVSEQPQHF. The variable domain in full, with residues beyond the CDR3 obtained from the reference TRBV11-2 and TRBJ1-5 genes, is EAGVAQSPRYKIIEKRQSVAFWCNPISGHATLYWYQQILGQGPKLLIQFQNNGVVDDSQLPKDRFSAERLKGVDSTLKIQPAKLEDSAVYLCASSFVSEQPQHFGDGTRLSIL.